This T cell receptor beta chain was recorded in a study of blood T cell repertoires in COVID-19. In the study overall: Sources were T cells, B-cell-depleted T cells, or PBMCs; the material itself was cDNA or gDNA.

CDR1 and CDR2 from the germline V gene are SNHLY and FYNNEI. CDR3 length equals 14 residues. V was shortened by 0 bases and J by 6 bases, with 11 bases between the two germline ends. Using immunoSEQ multiplex PCR, the repertoire was profiled, and TCRdb retains in-frame clones only, with some absent. This sample yields around 700,000 clones, of which about 90% are seen a single time; under 0.3% belongs to the top ten. Sequenced input: peripheral blood. The chain couples TRBV2 to TRBJ1-1; D ambiguous. This receptor was taken from a young woman with acute or convalescent COVID-19. CDR3 bases: TGTGCCAGCAGTGAAGCATCGGGGAGGGCTGAAGCTTTCTTT. Its protein product is CASSEASGRAEAFF.